Described below is a single TCR beta chain sequence and its context. CDR3 size: 16 residues. Germline V gene data show CDR1 as SNHLY and CDR2 as FYNNEI. The V end was cut by 0 bases, the J end by 4 bases, with 16 bases between. These data belong to a study of blood T cell repertoires in COVID-19. In the study overall: Acute and convalescent COVID-19 samples came from the United States, Italy and Spain. The analysed material was cDNA or gDNA that came from T cells, B-cell-depleted T cells, or PBMCs.

Original analysis: Researchers report that nucleated cell counts were estimated from reference gene primer amplification. Profiled with immunoSEQ multiplex PCR; TCRdb holds only in-frame clones, not every one. From that table come the V and J calls and clone size; the DNA was used to work out D and trimming. This sample has approximately 160,000 clones, with approximately 82% found just once. The specimen was peripheral blood. This chain uses TRBV2 with TRBJ2-7; the D gene is possibly TRBD2 (6 bases). The TCR sequence derives from a man aged 70 or older who had recovered from COVID-19. The CDR3 sequence: CASSEALPGEKYEQYF. For the CDR3, the DNA is TGTGCCAGCAGTGAAGCGCTTCCGGGAGAAAAGTACGAGCAGTACTTC.